Reported below is one T cell receptor (beta chain). The sample originates from a study of blood T cell repertoires in COVID-19. On the study more broadly: From T cells, B-cell-depleted T cells, or PBMCs came the material, which was cDNA or gDNA.

TCRdb's table, derived via immunoSEQ multiplex PCR, lists solely in-frame clones and lacks some. The repertoire holds more than 200,000 clones, with 83% as singletons. The sequence was obtained from a woman between 50 and 59 years old with acute or convalescent COVID-19. Specimen: peripheral blood.

The CDR3 DNA reads TGTGCCAGCAGCTTGGATCCAGGGGAAAAACTGTTTTTT. Amino acid sequence: CASSLDPGEKLFF. The chain joins TRBV5-8 to TRBJ1-4, with a weak D call TRBD1 (5 bases). The V gene lost 0 bases and the J gene lost 8 bases, with 8 bases spanning the gap. This CDR3 has 13 residues. Looked up from germline, CDR1 is SGHTS and CDR2 is YDEGEE.